The 10 T cell receptor beta chains reported below all come from one sample, sequenced in a study of blood T cell repertoires in COVID-19. The method was immunoSEQ multiplex PCR; TCRdb's version includes in-frame clones alone and lacks a portion of them. The data hold 300,000 or so clones, with about nine tenths observed a single time. The sequencing sample was made of peripheral blood. These receptors were obtained from a woman under 40 with COVID-19, enrolled during active disease.

The rearrangement uses TRBV4-1 and TRBJ2-2; TRBD2 matches 8 bases. From germline, CDR1 is MGHRA and CDR2 YSYEKL. This CDR3 has 19 amino acids. The V and J ends lost 0 bases and 0 bases, in that order; junction bases with no gene match: 9. The CDR3 is CASSQDQAASGPNTGELFF. In nucleotides, the CDR3 is TGCGCCAGCAGCCAAGATCAAGCGGCTAGCGGGCCGAACACCGGGGAGCTGTTTTTT.

A single count supports this clone. The chain joins TRBV11-2 to TRBJ2-1, with 12 bases fitting TRBD2. This CDR3 spans 14 amino acids. V shed 8 bases and J 4 bases; nucleotides not matched to a gene: 3. The germline V gene has CDR1 SGHAT and CDR2 FQNNGV. CDR3 amino acids: CASGLAGRYNEQFF. In nucleotides, the CDR3 is TGTGCCAGCGGACTAGCGGGAAGGTACAATGAGCAGTTCTTC.

This chain joins TRBV5-4 and TRBJ2-7; D gene unclear. CDR3 length: 14 residues. V lost 0 bases, J lost 1 base, and 8 bases lay in between. Germline CDR1 reads SGHNT; CDR2 reads YYREEE (reference sequence). CDR3 in amino acids: CASSLDADSYEQYF. Here the CDR3 DNA reads TGTGCCAGCAGCTTGGATGCAGATTCCTACGAGCAGTACTTC.

The chain couples TRBV7-2 to TRBJ1-2, with 11 bases identical to TRBD1. Germline V lookup: CDR1 SGHTA, CDR2 FQGNSA. This CDR3 has 15 residues. V gave up 1 base and J gave up 4 bases; unmatched junction bases: 2. The CDR3 sequence: CASSLVGTGGYGYTF. CDR3 bases: TGTGCCAGCAGCTTAGTGGGGACAGGGGGCTATGGCTACACCTTC.

The count of this clone is one. The V gene is TRBV6-6, the J gene TRBJ1-4; unclear D gene. Germline V CDR1 and CDR2: MNHNY, SVGAGI (reference sequence). Trimming removed 2 bases from V and 7 bases from J, with 8 bases in between. CDR3 size: 13 residues. The CDR3 is CASSYRHVEKLFF. CDR3 DNA: TGTGCCAGCAGTTACCGACACGTTGAAAAACTGTTTTTT.

The gene calls are TRBV19 and TRBJ1-1; 7 nucleotides align to TRBD1. CDR3 size: 15 residues. The trim removed 4 bases at V and 2 bases at J, leaving 7 bases unmatched. Per the germline V gene, CDR1 is LNHDA and CDR2 is SQIVND (reference sequence). The CDR3 here is CASSNRGTTNTEAFF. The CDR3 nucleotides read TGTGCCAGTAGTAACAGGGGCACTACCAACACTGAAGCTTTCTTT.

J is TRBJ2-5 and V is TRBV7-9; a possible D gene is TRBD1 (6 bases). V was trimmed by 2 bases and J by 4 bases, leaving 20 bases between them. Germline assignment: CDR1 SEHNR and CDR2 FQNEAQ (reference sequence). The CDR3 extends over 17 amino acids. As DNA, the CDR3 is TGTGCCAGCAGCTTACCGGGACGAGTAGGGGGTGCAGAGACCCAGTACTTC. Amino acids: CASSLPGRVGGAETQYF.

This chain uses TRBV3-1 (or the pseudogene TRBV3-2) with TRBJ2-5, with D tentatively TRBD1 (5 bases). Germline values: CDR1 LGHDT, CDR2 YNNKEL (reference sequence). V was cut by 6 bases and J by 5 bases, with 16 bases left in between. This CDR3 region has 14 residues. The CDR3 DNA reads as TGTGCCAGCAGTCTCCGTGGGGCATGGGAGACCCAGTACTTC. Translation: CASSLRGAWETQYF.

This clone was seen more than once but under ten times. J is TRBJ1-1 and V is TRBV24-1, with 8 bases lining up with TRBD1. The J segment lost 5 bases and the V segment lost 3 bases, leaving 4 bases of the junction unmatched. CDR1 is KGHDR and CDR2 is SFDVKD in the germline V gene. The CDR3 sequence is 14 residues long. The CDR3 DNA is TGTGCCACCAGTGATCCTCGGACAGGGACTGAAGCTTTCTTT. Protein: CATSDPRTGTEAFF.

The genes are TRBV19 and TRBJ1-2, with 9 positions matching TRBD1. Losses at the gene ends were 5 bases for V and 4 bases for J; bases not matched to a gene: 14. This CDR3 spans 17 amino acids. The germline V gene has CDR1 LNHDA and CDR2 SQIVND (reference sequence). The CDR3 sequence is CASSLMDRGSGGYGYTF. CDR3 coding DNA: TGTGCCAGTAGTTTGATGGACAGGGGTTCGGGAGGCTATGGCTACACCTTC.